This T cell receptor (beta chain) was captured by sequencing in a study of somatic mutations in cytotoxic T cells in rheumatoid arthritis (TCRdb year 2017). Turning to the overall study: Before any treatment started and right after they were diagnosed, patients gave peripheral blood samples (30 ml EDTA). The median ages of the patient and control groups were essentially identical. TCRB deep sequencing covered approximately 69 patients with rheumatoid arthritis along with around 22 healthy controls. In newly diagnosed rheumatoid arthritis without treatment, the study examined if expanded CD8+ T-cell clones harbor somatic mutations, relying on TCRB deep sequencing to characterize clonality. Sorted V beta1+ cells also underwent TCRB sequencing, and some V beta antibody-stained T-cell populations were flow-sorted at nearly 100% purity on a FACSAria II or Sony SH800. General conclusions and limits of the study: The slight TRBV07 underrepresentation in patients was not adjusted for multiple comparisons. In patients, CD8+ clonality rose with age (Spearman r=0.49), which was not the case in healthy controls. CD8+ T-cell clonality in rheumatoid arthritis patients was not significantly different from that in age-matched healthy controls. In about an eighth of the roughly 60 patients, more than 20% of CD8+ cells belonged to the largest CD8+ clone, while several identical CD8+ TCRB sequences were shared between blood and synovial fluid. Viral specificity could not be ruled out by absence from virus-specific databases, and the antigen targets of the expanded CD8+ clones remained unknown.

Here V drops 4 bases and J drops 2 bases, and the junction holds 5 bases not matched to any gene. Per the germline V gene, LGHNA is the CDR1 and YNFKEQ is the CDR2. The CDR3 goes from the cysteine to the phenylalanine over 15 residues. Only CDR3 DNA remains: 45 bases, in frame from the first base. On an AutoMACS, CD4+ and CD8+ cells were isolated via positive magnetic bead selection, and their purity was verified by flow cytometry. Clonal expansions were first screened by flow cytometry with a TCR V beta antibody panel, then characterized by TCRB deep sequencing of sorted CD8+ fractions. Ficoll-Paque PLUS density gradient separation was used to isolate peripheral blood mononuclear cells. DNA from CD4-enriched, CD8-enriched or PBMC samples was extracted using Nucleospin Tissue or Tissue XS kits and then quantified on a Qubit 2.0 fluorometer. The immunoSEQ assay was applied to genomic DNA for TCRB CDR3 sequencing. The study's own analysis went as follows. Patient CD8+ clones larger than 1% were compared against published virus-specific TCRB sequences, and only a few matched. Only productive TCRB rearrangements were included in the analyses. A clone was defined by a unique TCRB CDR3 sequence, and clonality was computed as a productive clonality index based on Shannon entropy. Repertoire overlap between two samples was calculated from the template counts of each clone relative to total templates per sample. A correlation with a Spearman r of roughly 0.66 was found between V-gene usage by flow cytometry and V-gene usage by TCRB sequencing. TCRdb carries this immuneACCESS record with in-frame sequences only. Its versions omit some clonotypes, under half of them owing to an unresolved V gene in the studies checked, with the rest unexplained. That table furnishes V, J and clone size, whereas the DNA furnished D and trimming. Across this sample there are some 20,000 clones, with over 75% seen only once. 13% to 15% of the sample is taken by the ten largest.

This clone was found a few times. Its antigen target is currently unknown. No clone much larger than this one lies a single base away; base qualities are absent. The source is an adult with rheumatoid arthritis. The chain links TRBV4-2 with TRBJ2-3, with TRBD2 matching 8 junction bases. The sample taken for sequencing was CD8+ T cells sorted from blood. For the CDR3, the sequence is CASSPRGDNTDTQYF. The nucleotide sequence is given as TGTGCCAGCAGCCCGCGGGGGGATAACACAGATACGCAGTATTTT.